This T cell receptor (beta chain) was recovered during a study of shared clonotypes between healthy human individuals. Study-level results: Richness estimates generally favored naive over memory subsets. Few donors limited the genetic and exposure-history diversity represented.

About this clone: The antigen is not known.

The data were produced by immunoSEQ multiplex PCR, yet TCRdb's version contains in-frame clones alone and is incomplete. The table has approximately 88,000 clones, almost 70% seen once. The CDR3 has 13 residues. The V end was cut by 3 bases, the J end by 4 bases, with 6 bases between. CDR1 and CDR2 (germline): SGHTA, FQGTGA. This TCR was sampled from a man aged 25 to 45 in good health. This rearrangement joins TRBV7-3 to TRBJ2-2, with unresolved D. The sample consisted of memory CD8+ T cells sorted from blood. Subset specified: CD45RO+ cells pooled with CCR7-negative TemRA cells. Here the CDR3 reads CASSFLSTGELFF. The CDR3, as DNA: TGTGCCAGCAGCTTCTTGTCCACCGGGGAGCTGTTTTTT.